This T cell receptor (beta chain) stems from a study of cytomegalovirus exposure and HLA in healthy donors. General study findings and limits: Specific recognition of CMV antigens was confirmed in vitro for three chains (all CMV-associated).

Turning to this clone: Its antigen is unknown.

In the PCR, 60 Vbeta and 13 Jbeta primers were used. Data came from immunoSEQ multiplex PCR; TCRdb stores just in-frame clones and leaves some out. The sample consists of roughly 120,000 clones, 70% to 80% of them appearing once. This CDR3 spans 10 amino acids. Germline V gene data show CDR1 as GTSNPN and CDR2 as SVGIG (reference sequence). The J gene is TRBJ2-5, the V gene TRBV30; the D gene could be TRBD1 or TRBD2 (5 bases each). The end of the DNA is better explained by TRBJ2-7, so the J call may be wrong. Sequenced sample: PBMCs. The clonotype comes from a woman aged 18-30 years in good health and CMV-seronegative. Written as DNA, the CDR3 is TGTGCCTGGGGGGGCTACGAGCAGTACTTC. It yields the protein CAWGGYEQYF.